Listed below are T cell receptor beta chains from one sample, sequenced in a study of PD-1 blockade in classical Hodgkin lymphoma. Data came from immunoSEQ multiplex PCR; TCRdb stores just in-frame clones and leaves some out. The table records 100,000 or so clones, around 89% of them present only once. Sequenced material: peripheral blood mononuclear cells (PBMCs), taken before the second cycle of nivolumab. The receptor source for this set is a human donor with classical Hodgkin lymphoma. Both conserved end residues are part of each CDR3. D genes are given only for firm matches. Size is omitted from some rows. Given values are once, few, many or a class for expanded clones.

d_gene: .
len: 11
abundance: .
v_gene: TRBV28
j_gene: TRBJ2-1
CDR3nt: TGTGCCAGTAGGCGGGACAATGAGCAGTTCTTC
CDR3aa: CASRRDNEQFF

d_gene: .
len: 14
abundance: .
v_gene: TRBV2
j_gene: TRBJ1-5
CDR3nt: TGTGCCAGCAGTCCCGTTTATAGCAATCAGCCCCAGCATTTT
CDR3aa: CASSPVYSNQPQHF

d_gene: .
len: 17
abundance: once
v_gene: TRBV7-9
j_gene: TRBJ2-5
CDR3nt: TGTGCCAGCAGCTTGGGCTCGGGGGGCGAACTGAAAGAGACCCAGTACTTC
CDR3aa: CASSLGSGGELKETQYF

d_gene: .
len: 8
abundance: once
v_gene: TRBV20-1
j_gene: TRBJ1-2
CDR3nt: TGCAGTGCTAGAGATCACCCCTTC
CDR3aa: CSARDHPF

d_gene: .
len: 14
abundance: .
v_gene: TRBV11-2
j_gene: TRBJ2-7
CDR3nt: TGTGCCAGCAGCTTGCCAGGGCGGGTTCACGAGCAGTACTTC
CDR3aa: CASSLPGRVHEQYF

d_gene: .
len: 14
abundance: .
v_gene: TRBV9
j_gene: TRBJ1-4
CDR3nt: TGTGCCAGCAGCGTAGTAGCAACTAATGAAAAACTGTTTTTT
CDR3aa: CASSVVATNEKLFF

d_gene: .
len: 16
abundance: .
v_gene: TRBV11-3
j_gene: TRBJ2-1
CDR3nt: TGTGCCAGCAGCTTGTGGGGTCTAGGCGTCGACAATGAGCAGTTCTTC
CDR3aa: CASSLWGLGVDNEQFF

d_gene: TRBD2
len: 16
abundance: .
v_gene: TRBV7-4
j_gene: TRBJ2-5
CDR3nt: TGTGCCAGCAGCTTGTCTGCGGGGGGGGCCTGGGAGACCCAGTACTTC
CDR3aa: CASSLSAGGAWETQYF

d_gene: .
len: 16
abundance: .
v_gene: TRBV2
j_gene: TRBJ1-5
CDR3nt: TGTGCCAGCAGTGCACAGGGTCTCCTGAGCAATCAGCCCCAGCATTTT
CDR3aa: CASSAQGLLSNQPQHF

d_gene: .
len: 14
abundance: .
v_gene: TRBV6-6
j_gene: TRBJ2-4
CDR3nt: TGTGCCAGCACCTTAAGCTTTGCCAAAAACATTCAGTACTTC
CDR3aa: CASTLSFAKNIQYF

d_gene: .
len: 15
abundance: .
v_gene: TRBV7-9
j_gene: TRBJ1-4
CDR3nt: TGTGCCAGCAGCTTAGTATTGGGTGAGAATGAAAAACTGTTTTTT
CDR3aa: CASSLVLGENEKLFF

d_gene: TRBD1
len: 13
abundance: .
v_gene: TRBV30
j_gene: TRBJ2-7
CDR3nt: TGTGCCAATCTTCGGGACAGATCCTACGAGCAGTACTTC
CDR3aa: CANLRDRSYEQYF

d_gene: .
len: 15
abundance: .
v_gene: TRBV2
j_gene: TRBJ1-5
CDR3nt: TGTGCCAGCACCTCCCCGGACAGCCGAAATCAGCCCCAGCATTTT
CDR3aa: CASTSPDSRNQPQHF

d_gene: .
len: 19
abundance: .
v_gene: TRBV5-8
j_gene: TRBJ1-6
CDR3nt: TGTGCCAGCAGCTTGACCGCGTACCTACGAGCATCCTATAATTCACCCCTCCACTTT
CDR3aa: CASSLTAYLRASYNSPLHF

d_gene: .
len: 13
abundance: few
v_gene: TRBV13
j_gene: TRBJ2-7
CDR3nt: TGTGCCAGCAGCCCTCCTCTCCTCTACGAGCAGTACTTC
CDR3aa: CASSPPLLYEQYF

d_gene: .
len: 14
abundance: once
v_gene: TRBV28
j_gene: TRBJ1-5
CDR3nt: TGTGCCAGCGGTTATTGGTCCTCCGATCAGCCCCAGCATTTT
CDR3aa: CASGYWSSDQPQHF

d_gene: .
len: 15
abundance: .
v_gene: TRBV7-8
j_gene: TRBJ1-5
CDR3nt: TGTGCCAGCAGCTTGGTCCAGTACAGCAATCAGCCCCAGCATTTT
CDR3aa: CASSLVQYSNQPQHF

d_gene: .
len: 15
abundance: .
v_gene: TRBV21-1
j_gene: TRBJ2-7
CDR3nt: TGTGCCAGCAGCCCGACAGGGAGGTCCACCTACGAGCAGTACTTC
CDR3aa: CASSPTGRSTYEQYF

d_gene: .
len: 12
abundance: few
v_gene: TRBV30
j_gene: TRBJ1-1
CDR3nt: TGTGCCTGGAGTGTTTCCGGGCGGTACGCTTTCTTT
CDR3aa: CAWSVSGRYAFF

d_gene: TRBD2
len: 16
abundance: .
v_gene: TRBV19
j_gene: TRBJ2-3
CDR3nt: TGTGCCAGTAGTGCACGACTAGCGGGGGGCCCGGATACGCAGTATTTT
CDR3aa: CASSARLAGGPDTQYF

d_gene: .
len: 12
abundance: .
v_gene: TRBV6-6
j_gene: TRBJ1-2
CDR3nt: TGTGCCACAACCTTTGGGGGGGGTGGCTACACCTTC
CDR3aa: CATTFGGGGYTF

d_gene: .
len: 14
abundance: few
v_gene: TRBV5-1
j_gene: TRBJ1-2
CDR3nt: TGCGCCAGCAGCTTGAACCAGGGACCCTATGGCTACACCTTC
CDR3aa: CASSLNQGPYGYTF

d_gene: .
len: 13
abundance: .
v_gene: TRBV19
j_gene: TRBJ1-2
CDR3nt: TGTGCCAGTAGCTGGACGGAAAACTATGGCTACACCTTC
CDR3aa: CASSWTENYGYTF

d_gene: .
len: 14
abundance: .
v_gene: TRBV7-8
j_gene: TRBJ1-3
CDR3nt: TGTGCCAGCAGCTTGTCCTCTCCTGGAAACACCATATATTTT
CDR3aa: CASSLSSPGNTIYF

d_gene: TRBD1
len: 13
abundance: once
v_gene: TRBV18
j_gene: TRBJ2-7
CDR3nt: TGTGCCAGCTCACCAGGGACAGGGACGGAGCAGTACTTC
CDR3aa: CASSPGTGTEQYF

d_gene: TRBD2
len: 16
abundance: once
v_gene: TRBV4-1
j_gene: TRBJ2-3
CDR3nt: TGCGCCAGCAGCCAAGAGGGGCGGGGGGGAGGTGATACGCAGTATTTT
CDR3aa: CASSQEGRGGGDTQYF

d_gene: .
len: 11
abundance: .
v_gene: TRBV29-1
j_gene: TRBJ1-1
CDR3nt: TGCAGCGCGGACACGAACACTGAAGCTTTCTTT
CDR3aa: CSADTNTEAFF

d_gene: TRBD1
len: 13
abundance: .
v_gene: TRBV29-1
j_gene: TRBJ1-5
CDR3nt: TGCAGCGCCCAAACAGGGGGCGGACAGCCCCAGCATTTT
CDR3aa: CSAQTGGGQPQHF

d_gene: .
len: 14
abundance: .
v_gene: TRBV30
j_gene: TRBJ1-4
CDR3nt: TGTGCCTGGTCCAGACTTGCGGCTAATGAAAAACTGTTTTTT
CDR3aa: CAWSRLAANEKLFF

d_gene: .
len: 12
abundance: .
v_gene: TRBV19
j_gene: TRBJ1-2
CDR3nt: TGTGCCAGTAGTCCAACGGCCGACGGCTACACCTTC
CDR3aa: CASSPTADGYTF

d_gene: TRBD1
len: 18
abundance: .
v_gene: TRBV2
j_gene: TRBJ1-5
CDR3nt: TGTGCCAGCAGGGGATCGGAGACAGGGCTGCCCTTTAATCAGCCCCAGCATTTT
CDR3aa: CASRGSETGLPFNQPQHF

d_gene: .
len: 13
abundance: .
v_gene: TRBV2
j_gene: TRBJ2-2
CDR3nt: TGTGCCAGCAGTCTTGCTTACACCGGGGAGCTGTTTTTT
CDR3aa: CASSLAYTGELFF